The 21 T cell receptor beta chains presented below share a single source sample, sequenced in a study of beta chain features in type 1 diabetes. Expressed TCRB transcripts were sequenced after all isolated RNA was converted to cDNA. TCRdb's table, derived via immunoSEQ multiplex PCR, lists solely in-frame clones and lacks some. The data show about 400,000 clones, with roughly 12% seen just once and around 0.02% held by the top ten. Sample: naive CD4+ T cells from blood. The receptors come from a man between 18 and 29 years old in good health.

The V gene is TRBV7-6, the J gene TRBJ2-5; D uncertain. The germline V gene has CDR1 SGHVS and CDR2 FNYEAQ. V gave up 3 bases and J gave up 2 bases, with 7 bases separating them. The CDR3 sequence is 13 residues long. In DNA form, the CDR3 reads TGTGCCAGCAGCTTTAGCATACAAGAGACCCAGTACTTC. Protein: CASSFSIQETQYF.

A few counts support this clone. This chain links TRBV6-5 with TRBJ2-7; 7 bases map to TRBD1. The CDR3 runs to 13 residues. J gave up 2 bases and V 8 bases, and 6 bases lay outside the gene matches. Germline CDR1 is MNHEY and CDR2 is SVGAGI. The CDR3 sequence is CASGRQGTYEQYF. The CDR3 DNA follows: TGTGCCAGCGGGCGACAGGGAACCTACGAGCAGTACTTC.

V usage is TRBV7-9 and J usage is TRBJ2-1; TRBD2 might be the D (6 bases). V was trimmed by 2 bases and J by 12 bases, leaving 14 bases between them. CDR1 SEHNR and CDR2 FQNEAQ come from the germline V gene (reference sequence). The CDR3 spans 13 residues. As DNA, the CDR3 is TGTGCCAGCAGCTTACCGGTATCCGGGAGGCAGTTCTTC. Residues: CASSLPVSGRQFF.

The J gene is TRBJ2-3, the V gene TRBV19; TRBD1 aligns across 8 bases. V gave up 4 bases and J gave up 1 base; unmatched junction bases: 4. The germline V gene encodes CDR1 LNHDA and CDR2 SQIVND (reference sequence). This CDR3 has 15 residues. The CDR3 coding sequence is TGTGCCAGTAGTACCAGGGGGCAAGGCACAGATACGCAGTATTTT. Amino acid sequence: CASSTRGQGTDTQYF.

This chain links TRBV2 with TRBJ1-1; the D gene is possibly TRBD1 (6 bases). CDR1 and CDR2 (germline): SNHLY, FYNNEI. Trimming stripped 2 bases from V and 4 bases from J, with 8 bases between. The CDR3 covers 13 residues. CDR3 coding DNA: TGTGCCAGCAGTGAATACAGGGTCACTGAAGCTTTCTTT. Its translation is CASSEYRVTEAFF.

This chain uses TRBV6-5 with TRBJ2-3, with no clear D. V lost 9 bases and J lost 2, with 12 bases in between. CDR1 and CDR2 from the germline V gene are MNHEY and SVGAGI. This CDR3 has 13 residues. Here the CDR3 reads CASTTPDTDTQYF. In nucleotides, the CDR3 is TGTGCCAGTACTACTCCGGACACAGATACGCAGTATTTT.

The rearrangement uses TRBV7-2 and TRBJ1-5; D uncertain. Trimming took off 1 base at V and 4 bases at J, with 11 bases between the two ends. The CDR3 is 15 residues long. CDR1 and CDR2 (germline): SGHTA, FQGNSA. CDR3 bases: TGTGCCAGCAGCTTAGTAGGAGCCACTAATCAGCCCCAGCATTTT. Translated, it gives CASSLVGATNQPQHF.

The chain couples TRBV7-2 to TRBJ2-5; TRBD2 is a possible D gene (5 bases). V gave up 5 bases and J gave up 9 bases, with 16 bases separating them. CDR3 size: 13 residues. CDR1 is SGHTA and CDR2 is FQGNSA in the germline V gene. CDR3 loop: CASSPDGLGAQYF. For the CDR3, the DNA is TGTGCCAGCAGCCCCGACGGACTTGGGGCCCAGTACTTC.

This clone was observed a few times. V gene TRBV7-3 combines with J gene TRBJ1-1, with D perhaps matching TRBD1 (5 bases). V was shortened by 3 bases and J by 5 bases, with 10 bases between the two germline ends. Per the germline V gene, CDR1 is SGHTA and CDR2 is FQGTGA. The CDR3 has 13 residues. The DNA for the CDR3 is TGTGCCAGCAGCTTGGGGGAGGGGACTGAAGCTTTCTTT. Translating it yields CASSLGEGTEAFF.

The rearrangement links TRBV11-2 to TRBJ2-5; D possibly corresponds to TRBD1 (5 bases). The CDR3 sequence is 15 residues long. V shed 5 bases and J shed 5 bases, with 18 bases lying between them. Germline CDR1 reads SGHAT; CDR2 reads FQNNGV. CDR3: CASSHRAGMIETQYF. DNA of the CDR3: TGTGCCAGCAGCCATCGGGCAGGGATGATCGAGACCCAGTACTTC.

This clone was observed a few times. The chain carries TRBV28 and TRBJ2-7; 7 nucleotides agree with TRBD1. Trimming at V came to 4 bases and at J to 3 bases, leaving 9 bases not matched to a gene. The CDR3 totals 15 residues. Germline V gene sequence: CDR1 MDHEN, CDR2 SYDVKM. The CDR3, as DNA: TGTGCCAGCAGTTCGACTCCTGACAGGGTCTACGAGCAGTACTTC. This sequence encodes CASSSTPDRVYEQYF. Full variable domain (outside the CDR3, taken from reference TRBV28 and TRBJ2-7): DVKVTQSSRYLVKRTGEKVFLECVQDMDHENMFWYRQDPGLGLRLIYFSYDVKMKEKGDIPEGYSVSREKKERFSLILESASTNQTSMYLCASSSTPDRVYEQYFGPGTRLTVT.

J is TRBJ2-5 and V is TRBV14; perhaps TRBD2 as D (6 bases). Trimming left V 1 base short and J 0 bases short, with 15 bases between. Germline lookup yields CDR1 SGHDN and CDR2 FVKESK. The CDR3 is made up of 17 amino acids. As DNA, the CDR3 is TGTGCCAGCAGCCAAGTATATTTTCGGGAGTACCAAGAGACCCAGTACTTC. This sequence encodes CASSQVYFREYQETQYF.

The chain has TRBV27 and TRBJ2-7, with TRBD1 identical over 12 bases. The CDR3 runs to 15 residues. The junction had 4 bases not matched to a gene; V was cut back by 4 bases and J by 3 bases. In germline, CDR1 is MNHEY, CDR2 SMNVEV (reference sequence). DNA of the CDR3: TGTGCCAGCAGTTCAGGGACAGGGGGCGGCTACGAGCAGTACTTC. Translation gives CASSSGTGGGYEQYF.

This rearrangement joins TRBV19 to TRBJ2-2, with 10 bases matching TRBD1. This CDR3 has 16 residues. With V trimmed by 5 bases and J by 7 bases, 10 bases remained unmatched. Germline loops: CDR1 LNHDA, CDR2 SQIVND (reference sequence). DNA of the CDR3: TGTGCCAGTAGTCCGAGACAGGGGGCGCGAGTCGGGGAGCTGTTTTTT. It specifies CASSPRQGARVGELFF.

This chain connects TRBV4-3 to TRBJ2-7; 11 bases match TRBD2. V was clipped by 6 bases and J by 4 bases; unmatched bases: 14. CDR3 size: 17 residues. Germline V gene sequence: CDR1 LGHNA, CDR2 YSLEER. This CDR3 is CASSLAPTSGKAYEQYF. In nucleotides, the CDR3 is TGCGCCAGCAGTCTGGCTCCGACTAGCGGGAAAGCGTACGAGCAGTACTTC.

The J gene is TRBJ2-7, the V gene TRBV7-2; 8 bases line up with TRBD2. The CDR3 is made up of 17 amino acids. Germline V gene lookup returns CDR1 SGHTA and CDR2 FQGNSA. The junction had 12 bases not matched to a gene; V was cut back by 0 bases and J by 5 bases. This CDR3 is CASSLAWASGRSHEQYF. The CDR3 DNA reads TGTGCCAGCAGCTTAGCGTGGGCCAGCGGGAGAAGCCACGAGCAGTACTTC.

The chain joins TRBV7-2 to TRBJ1-2, with 8 bases aligning to TRBD1. CDR3 size: 12 residues. Germline CDR1 is SGHTA and CDR2 is FQGNSA. Unmatched junction bases numbered 4, after V lost 5 bases and J lost 8 bases. CDR3 bases: TGTGCCAGCAGCAGAGACAGGGGCGGCTACACCTTC. Amino acids: CASSRDRGGYTF. The whole variable domain, remainder taken from reference TRBV7-2 and TRBJ1-2, is GAGVSQSPSNKVTEKGKDVELRCDPISGHTALYWYRQSLGQGLEFLIYFQGNSAPDKSGLPSDRFSAERTGGSVSTLTIQRTQQEDSAVYLCASSRDRGGYTFGSGTRLTVV.

The chain carries TRBV5-1 and TRBJ2-3, with D possibly matching TRBD2 (6 bases). The CDR3 is 13 amino acids. Germline V lookup: CDR1 SGHRS, CDR2 YFSETQ. Trimming removed 2 bases at V and 6 bases at J, with 10 bases between. In nucleotides, the CDR3 is TGCGCCAGCAGCTTAGGAAGCGGGGATACGCAGTATTTT. It yields the protein CASSLGSGDTQYF.

This clone has a handful of counts. This chain links TRBV7-9 with TRBJ2-1; possibly TRBD2 for D (6 bases). V was trimmed by 5 bases and J by 1 base, leaving 15 bases between them. CDR1 and CDR2 (germline): SEHNR, FQNEAQ (reference sequence). The CDR3 is 16 amino acids. The chain's CDR3 is CASSRAGGRSYNEQFF. CDR3 sequence (DNA): TGTGCCAGCAGCCGCGCCGGGGGAAGGTCCTACAATGAGCAGTTCTTC. The full variable domain, completed using reference TRBV7-9 and TRBJ2-1, is DTGVSQNPRHKITKRGQNVTFRCDPISEHNRLYWYRQTLGQGPEFLTYFQNEAQLEKSRLLSDRFSAERPKGSFSTLEIQRTEQGDSAMYLCASSRAGGRSYNEQFFGPGTRLTVL.

This clone was seen more than once but under ten times. The V gene is TRBV28, the J gene TRBJ1-2; 7 nucleotides agree with TRBD1. With V trimmed by 6 bases and J by 10 bases, 5 bases remained unmatched. This CDR3 has 11 residues. Germline V gene sequence: CDR1 MDHEN, CDR2 SYDVKM. This CDR3 reads CASSTDRAYTF. CDR3 nucleotide sequence: TGTGCCAGCAGCACAGACAGGGCCTACACCTTC.

This clone was seen a few times. In DNA form, the CDR3 reads TGCGCCAGCAGCCTAGGACTAGCGGGGTCTGGAGCCAAAAACATTCAGTACTTC. Translating it yields CASSLGLAGSGAKNIQYF. The rearrangement uses TRBV5-1 and TRBJ2-4; TRBD2 aligns across 12 bases. CDR1 and CDR2 from the germline V gene are SGHRS and YFSETQ. Losses at the gene ends were 4 bases for V and 0 bases for J; bases not matched to a gene: 8. The CDR3 totals 18 residues.